These 22 T cell receptor beta chains share one sample of origin, sequenced in a study of molecular identifiers for immune sequencing clone quantification. TCRdb called the PCR reads again in MiXCR, with one record for every CDR3 protein. The data hold some 580,000 distinct CDR3 sequences, with 25% observed a single time. The material sequenced was naive CD8+ T cells from blood, with Jurkat cell RNA spiked in. Subset denoted: FACS-sorted CD8+CD4-CCR7+CD45RA+ naive T cells. The receptors were gathered from a human donor in good health. Some libraries in this study had Jurkat cell RNA spiked in.

The chain uses TRBV20-1 and TRBJ2-5, with 9 bases that match TRBD1. The V segment lost 1 base and the J segment 4 bases; nucleotides outside the gene matches: 4. There are 14 residues in the CDR3. In germline, CDR1 is DFQATT, CDR2 SNEGSKA (reference sequence). CDR3 sequence reads: CSARVGTGRETQYF. CDR3 sequence (DNA): TGCAGTGCTAGAGTAGGGACAGGGAGAGAGACCCAGTACTTC.

Ten or more counts support this clonotype. This chain joins TRBV7-2 and TRBJ1-5; unclear D gene. Germline V CDR1 and CDR2: SGHTA, FQGNSA. V was pared by 2 bases and J by 1 base, with 12 bases between. The CDR3 has 16 residues. CDR3 loop: CASSLKPGSSNQPQHF. CDR3 in DNA: TGTGCCAGCAGCTTAAAACCGGGGTCAAGCAATCAGCCCCAGCATTTT.

This clonotype was detected once. This clone may be a read error of a much larger clone one base away. The genes are TRBV19 and TRBJ2-4; possibly TRBD1 for D (6 bases). This CDR3 region has 16 residues. Per the germline V gene, CDR1 is LNHDA and CDR2 is SQIVND (reference sequence). The CDR3 region is CANSIGGRGAPNIQYF. As DNA, the CDR3 is TGTGCCAATAGTATAGGAGGCAGGGGCGCACCAAACATTCAGTACTTC.

This clonotype was seen at least ten times. One end of the junction varies from germline; a read error may be responsible. This rearrangement joins TRBV7-9 to TRBJ2-7, with 10 nucleotides matching TRBD1. Germline V gene data show CDR1 as SEHNR and CDR2 as FQNEAQ (reference sequence). This CDR3 contains 15 residues. The CDR3: CASSSSGTGVYEQYF. Written as DNA, the CDR3 is TGCGCCAGCAGCTCGTCCGGGACAGGGGTCTACGAGCAGTACTTC.

Remarks on this clonotype: One junction end does not reproduce the germline sequence, and a read error may be involved. The gene calls are TRBV5-6 and TRBJ1-1; D perhaps matches TRBD1 (6 bases). This CDR3 comprises 14 residues. Germline loops: CDR1 SGHDT, CDR2 YYEEEE. The CDR3 DNA reads as TGTGCCGGCAGATACTCCAGGGGGAACACTGAAGCTTTCTTT. It specifies CAGRYSRGNTEAFF.

This sequence joins TRBV4-3 and TRBJ2-1, with D perhaps matching TRBD2 (6 bases). The CDR3 consists of 23 residues. With 0 bases removed from V and 5 bases from J, the gap between germline ends came to 35 bases. Germline CDR1 reads LGHNA; CDR2 reads YSLEER. DNA for the CDR3: TGCGCCAGCAGCCAAGACCCACAGGATACCTATTCAGTTCGGGAGATTTTCGACAATGAGCAGTTCTTC. It translates to CASSQDPQDTYSVREIFDNEQFF.

This clonotype occurred a few times. V is TRBV27 and J is TRBJ2-7, with 9 bases aligning to TRBD2. After removal of 4 bases from V and 2 bases from J, the junction contained 6 bases not matched to a gene. CDR1 is MNHEY and CDR2 is SMNVEV in the germline V gene (reference sequence). The CDR3 totals 15 residues. The CDR3 region is CASSWGASGTYEQYF. The CDR3 nucleotides are TGTGCCAGCAGTTGGGGGGCTAGCGGGACCTACGAGCAGTACTTC.

The sample holds many counts of this clonotype. V usage is TRBV4-3 and J usage is TRBJ2-5; perhaps TRBD1 as D (6 bases). There are 16 residues in the CDR3. Germline CDR1 is LGHNA and CDR2 is YSLEER. The V and J ends lost 1 base and 5 bases respectively, with 17 bases between them. CDR3 loop: CASSQAVSGAFETQYF. CDR3 DNA sequence: TGCGCCAGCAGCCAAGCAGTGTCAGGGGCGTTCGAGACCCAGTACTTC.

As to this clonotype: A much larger clone lies a single base off, so this may be a read error. This sequence joins TRBV7-6 and TRBJ1-1; the match to TRBD1 covers 8 bases. This CDR3 is built from 14 residues. CDR1 is SGHVS and CDR2 is FNYEAQ in the germline V gene. With V trimmed by 7 bases and J by 1 base, 5 bases remained unmatched. As DNA, the CDR3 is TGTGCCAGCACCTCAGGGGGCGCGAACACTGAAGCTTTCTTT. Translated, it gives CASTSGGANTEAFF.

The chain is built from TRBV7-9 and TRBJ2-7; 9 nucleotides line up with TRBD1. The V gene's germline CDR1 is SEHNR and CDR2 FQNEAQ (reference sequence). The trim removed 5 bases at V and 0 bases at J, leaving 8 bases unmatched. This CDR3 comprises 16 residues. DNA of the CDR3: TGTGCCAGCAGCCCAATCGGGACAGGGAGCTCCTACGAGCAGTACTTC. It is translated as CASSPIGTGSSYEQYF.

The CDR3 loop reads CASSGTGGAYEQYF. The CDR3 DNA reads TGTGCCAGCAGCGGGACAGGGGGCGCCTACGAGCAGTACTTC. The V and J genes are TRBV12-3 or TRBV12-4 and TRBJ2-7; 12 bases are shared with TRBD1. V was clipped by 6 bases and J by 2 bases; unmatched bases: 2. The length of the CDR3 is 14 residues.

In the case of this clonotype: This CDR3 fails to terminate in the conserved phenylalanine or tryptophan, so it likely reflects a read error. The V call is TRBV4-3, the J call TRBJ1-1; D gene unclear. The CDR3 sequence is 13 residues long. Germline V gene sequence: CDR1 LGHNA, CDR2 YSLEER. V was cut by 4 bases and J by 4 bases, with 10 bases left in between. This chain's CDR3 is CASSPSPGTEAFY. The CDR3 bases are TGCGCCAGCAGCCCCTCCCCGGGCACTGAAGCTTTCTAT.

This clonotype was detected many times. This chain connects TRBV9 to TRBJ2-7; either TRBD1 or TRBD2 may supply D (5 bases each). Deletions cut 4 bases from V and 3 bases from J, with 20 bases between. The germline gives CDR1 SGDLS, CDR2 YYNGEE. The CDR3 totals 16 residues. The CDR3 DNA sequence: TGTGCCAGCAGCACCAGTATCGGGACGGCGTACTACGAGCAGTACTTC. Translation: CASSTSIGTAYYEQYF.

DNA for the CDR3: TGTGCCAGCAGCTTAAGTCCGGGGAACTCTGGGGCCAACGTCCTGACTTTC. Encoded protein: CASSLSPGNSGANVLTF. The V call is TRBV7-2, the J call TRBJ2-6, with a possible D match to TRBD2 (5 bases). Trimming removed 2 bases from V and 0 bases from J, with 11 bases in between. The germline CDR1 and CDR2 sequences are SGHTA and FQGNSA. The CDR3 has 17 residues.

Note on this clonotype: This may come from a read error, since a much larger clone is one base off. The J gene is TRBJ2-7, the V gene TRBV7-2; D not resolved. This CDR3 has 12 residues. V was clipped by 5 bases and J by 2 bases, with 7 bases between them. CDR1 and CDR2 (germline): SGHTA, FQGNSA. The chain's CDR3 is CASSPVTYEQYF. CDR3 sequence (DNA): TGTGCCAGCAGCCCAGTCACCTACGAGCAGTACTTC.

The rearrangement uses TRBV3-1 and TRBJ2-5; 12 nucleotides agree with TRBD2. The CDR3 has 21 amino acids. Germline lookup yields CDR1 LGHDT and CDR2 YNNKEL (reference sequence). With 2 bases clipped from V and 4 bases from J, the junction kept 20 bases outside the gene matches. The CDR3 DNA follows: TGTGCCAGCAGCCAACCCCAGGGACGGAGCGGACTAGCGGGAATTGGAGAGACCCAGTACTTC. Translation: CASSQPQGRSGLAGIGETQYF.

This chain joins TRBV7-2 and TRBJ2-7; D unclear. The CDR3 loop spans 14 amino acids. Germline V gives CDR1 SGHTA, CDR2 FQGNSA. Trimming shortened V by 7 bases and J by 3 bases, and 16 bases separated the two germline ends. The CDR3 nucleotides read TGTGCCAGCACATTCGAGGTAGGCCTCTACGAGCAGTACTTC. Translation: CASTFEVGLYEQYF. Full variable domain (outside the CDR3, taken from reference TRBV7-2 and TRBJ2-7): GAGVSQSPSNKVTEKGKDVELRCDPISGHTALYWYRQSLGQGLEFLIYFQGNSAPDKSGLPSDRFSAERTGGSVSTLTIQRTQQEDSAVYLCASTFEVGLYEQYFGPGTRLTVT.

In this sample, this clonotype turned up once. The chain combines TRBV20-1 with TRBJ1-6; 10 bases line up with TRBD1. The length of the CDR3 is 14 residues. The junction had 4 bases not matched to a gene; V was cut back by 5 bases and J by 6 bases. CDR1 is DFQATT, CDR2 SNEGSKA, per germline (reference sequence). The CDR3 protein is CSASGQGVNSPLHF. The CDR3 nucleotides are TGCAGTGCTTCAGGACAGGGGGTTAATTCACCCCTCCACTTT.

A word on this clonotype: A read error may be the cause here, since a much bigger clone is one base away. The chain recombines TRBV28 with TRBJ2-7, with 7 bases matching TRBD2. The CDR3 runs 14 residues. Germline values: CDR1 MDHEN, CDR2 SYDVKM. The CDR3 is CAGSLLQAGGEQYF. DNA of the CDR3: TGTGCCGGCAGTCTCCTACAGGCCGGGGGGGAGCAGTACTTC.

The rearrangement uses TRBV6-5 and TRBJ2-7; D ambiguous. The germline V gene has CDR1 MNHEY and CDR2 SVGAGI. This CDR3 comprises 13 residues. Trimming removed 3 bases from V and 4 bases from J, with 10 bases in between. The CDR3 bases are TGTGCCAGCAGTTATAGGACGCAATACGAGCAGTACTTC. This sequence encodes CASSYRTQYEQYF.

The chain has TRBV11-1 and TRBJ2-7; D unclear. The CDR3 consists of 15 residues. Germline CDR1 is SGHAT and CDR2 is FQDESV (reference sequence). Trimming shortened V by 2 bases and J by 0 bases, and 11 bases separated the two germline ends. The CDR3 nucleotides read TGTGCCAGCAGCTTAAAGCAGGCGGCCTCCTACGAGCAGTACTTC. Protein sequence: CASSLKQAASYEQYF. Based on the CDR3 plus reference TRBV11-1 and TRBJ2-7, the full variable domain is EAEVAQSPRYKITEKSQAVAFWCDPISGHATLYWYRQILGQGPELLVQFQDESVVDDSQLPKDRFSAERLKGVDSTLKIQPAELGDSAMYLCASSLKQAASYEQYFGPGTRLTVT.

This clonotype was counted a few times. The genes are TRBV15 and TRBJ2-3; 8 bases agree with TRBD1. From germline, CDR1 is LNHNV and CDR2 YYDKDF (reference sequence). The CDR3 has 17 residues. The V and J ends lost 5 bases and 2 bases, in that order; junction bases with no gene match: 12. DNA for the CDR3: TGTGCCACCAGCCGCCGGAACCGACAGGGGTTCACAGATACGCAGTATTTT. Protein product: CATSRRNRQGFTDTQYF.